A selection of T cell receptor beta chains follows, all from one sample in a study of blood T cell repertoires in COVID-19. Using immunoSEQ multiplex PCR, the repertoire was profiled, and TCRdb retains in-frame clones only, with some absent. The data show some 73,000 clones, 85% to 90% seen once. The source material was peripheral blood. Receptors originate from an elderly woman with active or convalescent COVID-19. The CDR3 runs from the conserved cysteine through the conserved F or W. A D gene is named only where the DNA matches it firmly. Rows may omit the clone size; those that give it use once, few, many or a size class.

d_call	j_call	cdr3_length	v_call	clone_size	cdr3_nt	cdr3_aa
.	TRBJ1-5	13	TRBV5-1	.	TGCGCCAGCAGGGCGCGGCCCGGGGAGCCCCAGCATTTT	CASRARPGEPQHF
.	TRBJ2-3	16	TRBV4-1	once	TGCGCCAGCAGCCGTCTAACAGGCCCCGGGTCAGATACGCAGTATTTT	CASSRLTGPGSDTQYF
TRBD1	TRBJ2-2	14	TRBV5-1	once	TGCGCCAGCAGCCTCGGACAGGTCACCGGGGAGCTGTTTTTT	CASSLGQVTGELFF
.	TRBJ1-2	16	TRBV28	.	TGTGCCAGCAGTTTAGGGGGCGGGGGTCAGAACTATGGCTACACCTTC	CASSLGGGGQNYGYTF
TRBD2	TRBJ2-7	15	TRBV10-3	.	TGTGCCATCAGTGAGGGGCTAGCGGGGACCTACGAGCAGTACTTC	CAISEGLAGTYEQYF
.	TRBJ1-1	13	TRBV11-3	.	TGTGCCAGCAGCCTAGGGAGGAACACTGAAGCTTTCTTT	CASSLGRNTEAFF
.	TRBJ2-2	17	TRBV7-2	once	TGTGCCAGCACGAAAATCGCGGGGGCCCGTCTCACCGGGGAGCTGTTTTTT	CASTKIAGARLTGELFF
TRBD1	TRBJ1-2	13	TRBV6-5	.	TGTGCCAGCAGTTCGGACAGGGGTTATGGCTACACCTTC	CASSSDRGYGYTF
.	TRBJ1-1	10	TRBV20-1	.	TGCAGTGCTACCCGCGCTGAAGCTTTCTTT	CSATRAEAFF
.	TRBJ2-7	13	TRBV7-2	.	TGTGCCAGCATGGATCGTAGCGGATTCGAGCAGTACTTC	CASMDRSGFEQYF
.	TRBJ2-1	15	TRBV10-3	.	TGTGCCATCAGTGAAATCGGGGATCCCTCCAATGAGCAGTTCTTC	CAISEIGDPSNEQFF
TRBD1	TRBJ1-5	15	TRBV6-5	.	TGTGCCAGCAGTCTAACAGGGGACCTTGGTCAGCCCCAGCATTTT	CASSLTGDLGQPQHF
TRBD2	TRBJ2-5	15	TRBV7-2	.	TGTGCCAGCAGCCCACGCGGGGGACTCCAAGAGACCCAGTACTTC	CASSPRGGLQETQYF
.	TRBJ2-2	15	TRBV12-5	.	TGTGCTAGTGGTTTGTCCAGTTTGGCCACCGGGGAGCTGTTTTTT	CASGLSSLATGELFF
.	TRBJ1-4	16	TRBV4-1	.	TGCGCCAGCAGCCCCTCCGGGCGGGCCGGTAATGAAAAACTGTTTTTT	CASSPSGRAGNEKLFF
TRBD2	TRBJ2-3	17	TRBV3-1/TRBV3-2	.	TGTGCCAGCAGCCAAGGACTAGCGGGGGGACAAGGAGATACGCAGTATTTT	CASSQGLAGGQGDTQYF
.	TRBJ2-5	13	TRBV7-2	.	TGTGCCAGCAGCCGAGGACTTTTAGAGACCCAGTACTTC	CASSRGLLETQYF
.	TRBJ2-5	13	TRBV18	.	TGTGCCAGCTCACAGGGGTACCAAGAGACCCAGTACTTC	CASSQGYQETQYF
.	TRBJ1-1	16	TRBV7-3	.	TGTGCCAGCAGCTTAAATCCCCGGGGTCTGAACACTGAAGCTTTCTTT	CASSLNPRGLNTEAFF
TRBD1	TRBJ1-1	15	TRBV7-9	few	TGTGCCAGCAGCCAACACCGGACAGGGGGCAATGTCGCTTTCTTT	CASSQHRTGGNVAFF
.	TRBJ2-5	15	TRBV28	.	TGTGCCAGCAGCATTGGGGGGGCCAGTAGGGAGACCCAGTACTTC	CASSIGGASRETQYF
.	TRBJ1-1	14	TRBV30	.	TGTGCCTGGACCCTAAAAGTAATGAACACTGAAGCTTTCTTT	CAWTLKVMNTEAFF
.	TRBJ2-6	15	TRBV7-9	.	TGTGCCAGCAGTCCAGGGGGGTTCGGGGCCAACGTCCTGACTTTC	CASSPGGFGANVLTF
.	TRBJ2-2	17	TRBV5-1	.	TGCGCCAGCAGCTTGGCCTATGTCCAGGCGAACACCGGGGAGCTGTTTTTT	CASSLAYVQANTGELFF
.	TRBJ2-1	12	TRBV5-5	few	TGTGCCAGCAGCTTGGGACTCAGTGAGCAGTTCTTC	CASSLGLSEQFF
TRBD2	TRBJ2-1	18	TRBV4-2	.	TGTGCCAGCAGCCAAGATCCCACTGGCGGGGGGGCCAACAATGAGCAGTTCTTC	CASSQDPTGGGANNEQFF
TRBD1	TRBJ1-1	16	TRBV2	.	TGTGCCAGCAGACCAGACAGGGGGCGCGTGGACACTGAAGCTTTCTTT	CASRPDRGRVDTEAFF
.	TRBJ1-2	12	TRBV6-6	.	TGTGCCAGCACCCCCCCGACAGCCGGATTGACCTTC	CASTPPTAGLTF
TRBD1	TRBJ2-7	13	TRBV27	.	TGTGCCAGCAGTGGCACAGGGGGCGCTAAGCAGTACTTC	CASSGTGGAKQYF
.	TRBJ2-7	14	TRBV4-1	few	TGCGCCAGCAGCCTCGAGATTACCTCCTACGAGCAGTACTTC	CASSLEITSYEQYF
.	TRBJ1-1	12	TRBV12-3/TRBV12-4	.	TGTGCCAGCTCCGGGTCGAACACTGAAGCTTTCTTT	CASSGSNTEAFF
TRBD2	TRBJ2-5	15	TRBV9	.	TGTGCCAGCAGCGTCTTAGCGGGGGGGCAAGAGACCCAGTACTTC	CASSVLAGGQETQYF
TRBD2	TRBJ2-7	14	TRBV29-1	.	TGCAGCGTTGAGGGGCTAGCGGAGGATTACGAGCAGTACTTC	CSVEGLAEDYEQYF
.	TRBJ2-5	13	TRBV11-3	.	TGTGCCAGCAGCTTAGACGGGGGAGAGACCCAGTACTTC	CASSLDGGETQYF
.	TRBJ2-1	15	TRBV10-3	once	TGTGCCATCAGTGAGTCAACAGGGACCTACAATGAGCAGTTCTTC	CAISESTGTYNEQFF
TRBD2	TRBJ2-3	16	TRBV3-1/TRBV3-2	.	TGTGCCAGCAGCCCCACCGGGACTAATAGACCAGATACGCAGTATTTT	CASSPTGTNRPDTQYF
.	TRBJ2-3	16	TRBV7-3	.	TGTGCCAGCAGCTTAAAACCTAGCGCTAGCACAGATACGCAGTATTTT	CASSLKPSASTDTQYF
.	TRBJ2-7	17	TRBV4-2	once	TGTGCCAGCAGCCAAGATCCGGTGGGCGGGACCAACTACGAGCAGTACTTC	CASSQDPVGGTNYEQYF
TRBD1	TRBJ1-6	13	TRBV9	few	TGTGCCAGCAGCGTGGAACCAGGGGGTTTCCTCCACTTT	CASSVEPGGFLHF
.	TRBJ1-4	14	TRBV4-2	.	TGTGCCAGCAGCCACGGGATAGGGGGTGAAAAACTGTTTTTT	CASSHGIGGEKLFF
TRBD2	TRBJ2-3	18	TRBV3-1/TRBV3-2	.	TGTGCCAGCAGCCAAGATAAAGGGACTAGCGGGGGTACAGATACGCAGTATTTT	CASSQDKGTSGGTDTQYF
.	TRBJ1-2	13	TRBV11-2	once	TGTGCCAGCAGCTTCCAGGGTGAGGCTGGCTACACCTTC	CASSFQGEAGYTF